This T cell receptor beta chain was found in a study of blood T cells in healthy people across ages. Points from the study as a whole: Investigators treated diversity estimates from one million T cells as underestimates. Long-lived donors exceeded aged donors in naive CD4+ cells and diversity.

As concerns this clonotype: The target antigen is unknown.

A sample-barcoded 5' primer and a J-beta primer mix were used in a second PCR of about 7 to 12 cycles. TCRdb reprocessed the 5' RACE reads with MiXCR, giving one entry per CDR3 protein. The sample lists fewer than 1 million distinct CDR3 sequences; approximately 48% were seen once. This receptor was taken from a man in his fifties or sixties in good health. Source material: blood.

Here the CDR3 DNA reads TGTGCCAGCAGCCCCTATGCTGGCAGGGGAAGCGAGCAGTACTTC. It encodes CASSPYAGRGSEQYF. The chain uses TRBV14 and TRBJ2-4; D is perhaps TRBD1 (6 bases). The DNA matches TRBJ2-7 better at its end, which makes the J call doubtful. The CDR3 contains 15 residues. Per germline, CDR1 SGHDN and CDR2 FVKESK.